In this sample, the clone carrying this TCR beta chain turned up many times. Germline CDR1 reads SNHLY; CDR2 reads FYNNEI. This CDR3 comprises 18 residues. Trimming stripped 0 bases from V and 4 bases from J, with 21 bases between. This sample was included in a study of T cells in Graves' hyperthyroidism and ophthalmopathy. Reasons for excluding patients were uncontrolled infection, other autoimmune disease, pregnancy or lactation. Each diagnosis drew on symptoms, thyroxine, TRAb, thyroid ultrasound and orbital computed tomography findings. It was RNA transcripts that yielded the amplified TCR beta CDR3 regions. The HTBI set primed first-round TCR CDR3 RT-PCR. TCRdb re-called the multiplex PCR reads through MiXCR, storing one row per CDR3 protein. The sample gives over 450,000 distinct CDR3 sequences, roughly 17% of which show up once; 15% to 20% is in the top ten.

The sequencing sample was made of blood. V gene TRBV2 combines with J gene TRBJ1-1; D uncertain. The clonotype originates from a woman aged 18-29 years with Graves' ophthalmopathy. As DNA, the CDR3 is TGTGCCAGCAGTGAAGCCCTGAGAATAGGACGGGCGGGCACTGAAGCTTTCTTT. This codes for CASSEALRIGRAGTEAFF.